This TCR beta chain is from a study of blood T cell repertoires in COVID-19. V was pared by 6 bases and J by 8 bases, with 17 bases between. The CDR3 is 14 amino acids. Germline-derived CDR1 and CDR2 are MRHNA and SNTAGT. TCRdb's copy holds only in-frame clones and misses some; the assay was immunoSEQ multiplex PCR. The table shows some 47,000 clones, with around 86% occurring only once. The chain employs TRBV6-4 and TRBJ2-1, with D tentatively TRBD2 (6 bases). The source of this sequence is a woman of 80 years or more with acute or convalescent COVID-19. The source material was peripheral blood. CDR3 sequence (DNA): TGTGCCAGCAGAAGTCTAGCGACTAGGGATGAGCAGTTCTTC. It translates to CASRSLATRDEQFF.